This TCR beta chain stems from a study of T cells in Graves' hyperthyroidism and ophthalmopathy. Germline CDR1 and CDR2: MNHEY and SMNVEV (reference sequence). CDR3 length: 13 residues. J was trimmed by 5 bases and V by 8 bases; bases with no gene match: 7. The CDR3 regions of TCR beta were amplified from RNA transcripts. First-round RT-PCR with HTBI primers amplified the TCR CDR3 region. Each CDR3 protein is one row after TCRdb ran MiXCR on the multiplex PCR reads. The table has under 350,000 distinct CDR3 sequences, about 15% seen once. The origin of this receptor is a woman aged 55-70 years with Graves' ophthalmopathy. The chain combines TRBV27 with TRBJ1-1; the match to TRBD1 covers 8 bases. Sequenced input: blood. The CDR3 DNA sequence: TGTGCCAGCTGGCAGGGGGCTCCGACTGAAGCTTTCTTT. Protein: CASWQGAPTEAFF.